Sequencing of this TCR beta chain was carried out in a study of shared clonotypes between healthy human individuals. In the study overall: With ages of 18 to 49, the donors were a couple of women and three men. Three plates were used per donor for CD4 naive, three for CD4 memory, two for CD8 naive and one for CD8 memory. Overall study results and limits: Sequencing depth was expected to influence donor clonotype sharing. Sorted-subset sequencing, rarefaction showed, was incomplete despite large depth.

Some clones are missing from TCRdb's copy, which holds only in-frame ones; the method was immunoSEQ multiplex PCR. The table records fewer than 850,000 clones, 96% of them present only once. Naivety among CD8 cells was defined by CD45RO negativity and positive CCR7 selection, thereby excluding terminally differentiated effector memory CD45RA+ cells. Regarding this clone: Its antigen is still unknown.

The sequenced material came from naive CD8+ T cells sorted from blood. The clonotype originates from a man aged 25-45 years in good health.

The CDR3 DNA reads as TGTGCCAGCAGTTGGGACCCCTACGAGCAGTACTTC. It is translated as CASSWDPYEQYF. The chain joins TRBV7-9 to TRBJ2-7; D could derive from TRBD1 or TRBD2 (5 bases each). Trimming took off 6 bases at V and 2 bases at J, with 8 bases between the two ends. Germline-derived CDR1 and CDR2 are SEHNR and FQNEAQ (reference sequence). This CDR3 spans 12 amino acids.